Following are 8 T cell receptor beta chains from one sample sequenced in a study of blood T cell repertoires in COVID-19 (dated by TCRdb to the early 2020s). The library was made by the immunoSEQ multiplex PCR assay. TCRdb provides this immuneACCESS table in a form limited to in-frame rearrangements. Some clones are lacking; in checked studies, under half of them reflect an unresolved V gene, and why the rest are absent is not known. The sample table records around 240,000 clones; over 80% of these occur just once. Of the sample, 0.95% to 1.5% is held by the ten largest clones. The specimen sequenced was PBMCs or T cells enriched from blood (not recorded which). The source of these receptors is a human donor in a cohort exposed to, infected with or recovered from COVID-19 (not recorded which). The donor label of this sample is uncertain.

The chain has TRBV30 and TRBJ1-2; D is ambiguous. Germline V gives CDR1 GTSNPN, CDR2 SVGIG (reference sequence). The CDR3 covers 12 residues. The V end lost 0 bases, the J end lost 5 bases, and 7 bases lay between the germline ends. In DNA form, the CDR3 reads TGTGCCTGGAGTGTAACAGCTTATGGCTACACCTTC. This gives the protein CAWSVTAYGYTF.

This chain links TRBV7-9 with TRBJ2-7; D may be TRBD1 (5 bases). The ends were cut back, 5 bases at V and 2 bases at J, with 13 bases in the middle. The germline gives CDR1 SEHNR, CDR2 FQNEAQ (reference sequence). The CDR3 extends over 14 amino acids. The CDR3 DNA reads TGTGCCAGCAGCGCCCTCGACAGACCCTACGAGCAGTACTTC. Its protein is CASSALDRPYEQYF. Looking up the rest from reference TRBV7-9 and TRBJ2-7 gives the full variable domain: DTGVSQNPRHKITKRGQNVTFRCDPISEHNRLYWYRQTLGQGPEFLTYFQNEAQLEKSRLLSDRFSAERPKGSFSTLEIQRTEQGDSAMYLCASSALDRPYEQYFGPGTRLTVT.

In nucleotides, the CDR3 is TGTGCCAGCAGTGAACCCCGACGGACTGATGCTGAAGCTTTCTTT. Encoded protein: CASSEPRRTDAEAFF. The J gene is TRBJ1-1, the V gene TRBV25-1, with unresolved D. The CDR3 has 15 residues. CDR1 and CDR2 (germline): MGHDK, SYGVNS. V lost 2 bases to trimming and J lost 6 bases, with 16 bases between them.

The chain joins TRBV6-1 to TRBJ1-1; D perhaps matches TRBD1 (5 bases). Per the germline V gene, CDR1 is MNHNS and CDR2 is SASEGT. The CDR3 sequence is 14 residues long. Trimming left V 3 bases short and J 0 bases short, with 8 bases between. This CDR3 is CASSEVQVNTEAFF. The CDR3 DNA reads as TGTGCCAGCAGTGAGGTACAGGTGAACACTGAAGCTTTCTTT.

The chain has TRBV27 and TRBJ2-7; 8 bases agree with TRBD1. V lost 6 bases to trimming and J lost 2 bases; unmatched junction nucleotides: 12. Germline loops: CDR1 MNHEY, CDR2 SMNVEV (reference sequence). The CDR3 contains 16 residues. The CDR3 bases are TGTGCCAGCAGCGCCCCCGGGACAGGCTATCCCTACGAGCAGTACTTC. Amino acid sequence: CASSAPGTGYPYEQYF.

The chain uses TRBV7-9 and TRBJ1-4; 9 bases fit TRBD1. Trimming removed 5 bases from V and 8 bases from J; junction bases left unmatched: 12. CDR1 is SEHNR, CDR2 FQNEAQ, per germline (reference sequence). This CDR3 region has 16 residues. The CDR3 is CASSIDAQGAREKLFF. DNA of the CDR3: TGTGCCAGCAGCATAGACGCACAGGGGGCGAGGGAAAAACTGTTTTTT.

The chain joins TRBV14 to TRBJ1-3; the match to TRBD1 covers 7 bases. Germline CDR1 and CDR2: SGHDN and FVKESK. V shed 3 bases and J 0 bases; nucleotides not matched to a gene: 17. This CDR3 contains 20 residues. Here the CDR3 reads CASSHLIRTGQTSSGNTIYF. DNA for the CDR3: TGTGCCAGCAGCCATCTGATTCGGACGGGACAGACGAGCTCTGGAAACACCATATATTTT.

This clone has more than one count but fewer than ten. Written as DNA, the CDR3 is TGCGCCAGCAGCCAAGAGCGGACTAGCATCCACGAGCAGTACTTC. Amino acids: CASSQERTSIHEQYF. This chain joins TRBV4-1 and TRBJ2-7; 8 nucleotides align to TRBD2. V was pared by 0 bases and J by 5 bases, with 6 bases of the junction left unmatched. CDR1 and CDR2 from the germline V gene are MGHRA and YSYEKL. The CDR3 has 15 amino acids.